This TCR beta chain was sequenced in a study of technical replicates of blood from a few donors. Only in-frame clones appear in the TCRdb table, and some are missing; sequencing was by immunoSEQ multiplex PCR. Here the sample spans approximately 78,000 clones, less than 97% being singletons. This CDR3 has 16 amino acids. CDR1 and CDR2 (germline): SGHRS, YFSETQ. V shed 0 bases, J shed 4 bases, and the junction held 8 bases outside the gene matches. Sequenced material: T cells isolated from PBMCs. The receptor was isolated from a human donor in good health. This chain connects TRBV5-1 to TRBJ1-2; 8 nucleotides line up with TRBD1. In DNA, the CDR3 is TGCGCCAGCAGCTTGGGGACAGGGCGGACGCTCTATGGCTACACCTTC. It specifies CASSLGTGRTLYGYTF.